This T cell receptor (beta chain) was obtained from a study of T cells in narcolepsy. Study details: Patients with NT1 or NT2 and healthy control donors were enrolled.

Germline CDR1 KGHSH, CDR2 LQKENI. The CDR3 contains 12 residues. A note on this clone: Its antigen is not known.

The study, taken as a whole, reports: In some patient and control memory CD4+ samples, autoreactive clones were absent. Autoreactive clonotypes reportedly recurred in blood of same and different patients, not controls. Same-patient CSF and blood CD4+ T cell clonotypes included HCRT-specific and TRIB2-specific autoreactive ones.

Sequencing used immunoSEQ multiplex PCR; TCRdb keeps in-frame clones, though not all of them. The sample holds about 32,000 clones; roughly 80% are singletons and the top ten take approximately 1%. This chain joins TRBV18 and TRBJ2-5; tentative D call: TRBD1 (6 bases). With the DNA end fitting TRBJ2-7 better, the J assignment may be wrong. The origin of this receptor is a human donor with narcolepsy. Sequenced input: CD45RA- memory CD4+ T cells from PBMCs. The chain's CDR3 is CASKGQTYEQYF. The CDR3 coding sequence is TGTGCCAGCAAAGGACAGACCTACGAGCAGTACTTC.